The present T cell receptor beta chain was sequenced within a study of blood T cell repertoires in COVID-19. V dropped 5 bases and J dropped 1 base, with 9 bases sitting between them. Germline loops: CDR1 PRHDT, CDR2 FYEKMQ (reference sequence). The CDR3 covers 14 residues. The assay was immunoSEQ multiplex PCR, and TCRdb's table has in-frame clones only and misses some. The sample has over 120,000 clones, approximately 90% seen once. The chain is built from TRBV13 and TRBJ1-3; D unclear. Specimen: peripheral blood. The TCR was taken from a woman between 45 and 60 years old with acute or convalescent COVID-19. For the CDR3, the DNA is TGTGCCAGCAGCCCGCGCGAATCTGGAAACACCATATATTTT. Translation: CASSPRESGNTIYF.